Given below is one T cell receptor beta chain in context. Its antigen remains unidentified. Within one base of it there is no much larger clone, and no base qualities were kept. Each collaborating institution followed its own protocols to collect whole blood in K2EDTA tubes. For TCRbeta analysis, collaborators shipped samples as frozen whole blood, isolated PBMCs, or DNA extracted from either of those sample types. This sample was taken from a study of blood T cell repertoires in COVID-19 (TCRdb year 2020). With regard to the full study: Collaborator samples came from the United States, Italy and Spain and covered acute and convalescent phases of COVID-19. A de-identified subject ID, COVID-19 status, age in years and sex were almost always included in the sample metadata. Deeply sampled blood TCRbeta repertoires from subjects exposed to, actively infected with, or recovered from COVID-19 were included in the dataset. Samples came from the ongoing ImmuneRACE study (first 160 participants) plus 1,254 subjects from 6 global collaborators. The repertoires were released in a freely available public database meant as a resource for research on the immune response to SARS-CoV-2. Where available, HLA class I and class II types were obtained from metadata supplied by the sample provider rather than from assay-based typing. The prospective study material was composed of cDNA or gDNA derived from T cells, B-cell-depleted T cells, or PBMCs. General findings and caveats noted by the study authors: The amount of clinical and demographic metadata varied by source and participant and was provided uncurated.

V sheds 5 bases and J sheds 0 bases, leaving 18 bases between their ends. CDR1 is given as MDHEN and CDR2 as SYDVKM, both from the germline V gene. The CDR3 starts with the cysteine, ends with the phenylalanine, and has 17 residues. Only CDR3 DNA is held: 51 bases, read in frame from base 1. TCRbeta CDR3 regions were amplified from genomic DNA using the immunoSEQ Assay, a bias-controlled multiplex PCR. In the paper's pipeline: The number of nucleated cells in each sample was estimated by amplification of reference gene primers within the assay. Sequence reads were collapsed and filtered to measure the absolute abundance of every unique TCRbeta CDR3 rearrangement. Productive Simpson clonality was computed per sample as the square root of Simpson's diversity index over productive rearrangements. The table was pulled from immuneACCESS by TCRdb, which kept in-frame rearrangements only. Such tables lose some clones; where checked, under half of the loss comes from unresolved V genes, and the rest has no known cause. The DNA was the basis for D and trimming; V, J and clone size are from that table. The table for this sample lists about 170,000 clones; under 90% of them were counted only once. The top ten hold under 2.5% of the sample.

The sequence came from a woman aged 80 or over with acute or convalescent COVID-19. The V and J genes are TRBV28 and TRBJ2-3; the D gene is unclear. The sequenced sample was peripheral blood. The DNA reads TGTGCCAGCAGTGTACCCTATGGTTCCCCTAGCACAGATACGCAGTATTTT. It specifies CASSVPYGSPSTDTQYF.